Each of the 14 T cell receptor beta chains below was sequenced from the same sample in a study of blood T cell repertoires in COVID-19. The data were produced by immunoSEQ multiplex PCR, yet TCRdb's version contains in-frame clones alone and is incomplete. The sample consists of around 480,000 clones, around 90% of them appearing once. Source material: PBMCs or T cells enriched from blood (not recorded which). These receptors were taken from a woman aged 18 to 35 who had recovered from COVID-19.

The chain joins TRBV20-1 to TRBJ2-2; 8 bases line up with TRBD2. There are 14 residues in the CDR3. Trimming cost V 3 bases and J 4 bases; bases outside gene matches: 4. CDR1 and CDR2 (germline): DFQATT, SNEGSKA (reference sequence). CDR3 DNA sequence: TGCAGTGCTAGTCGGGGGGGCGGCACCGGGGAGCTGTTTTTT. It yields the protein CSASRGGGTGELFF.

V and J are TRBV19 and TRBJ1-6; D ambiguous. V was trimmed by 3 bases and J by 10 bases, leaving 16 bases between them. The CDR3 runs to 15 residues. Germline V gives CDR1 LNHDA, CDR2 SQIVND (reference sequence). This CDR3 is CASSIENLNGSPLHF. The CDR3 DNA reads TGTGCCAGTAGTATCGAAAATCTAAACGGGTCACCCCTCCACTTT.

V usage is TRBV4-1 and J usage is TRBJ2-1; TRBD2 matches 7 bases. The ends lost 4 bases at V and 10 bases at J; junction bases unmatched: 10. Germline CDR1 reads MGHRA; CDR2 reads YSYEKL. The CDR3 spans 14 residues. The CDR3 spells CASSPTNGGGEQFF. CDR3 bases: TGCGCCAGCAGCCCCACTAACGGGGGAGGGGAGCAGTTCTTC.

The V and J genes are TRBV5-4 and TRBJ2-7; 13 bases agree with TRBD2. V was clipped by 4 bases and J by 6 bases; unmatched bases: 4. Germline V gene sequence: CDR1 SGHNT, CDR2 YYREEE (reference sequence). The CDR3 is 14 residues long. The CDR3 is CASSLGLAGSEQYF. CDR3 nucleotides: TGTGCCAGCAGCCTGGGACTAGCGGGGTCCGAGCAGTACTTC.

CDR3 nucleotides: TGTGCCAGCAGCCGGGACAGGGGCATCGGCTATGGCTACACCTTC. This sequence encodes CASSRDRGIGYGYTF. The rearrangement links TRBV9 to TRBJ1-2, with 10 positions matching TRBD1. This CDR3 has 15 amino acids. V was clipped by 4 bases and J by 4 bases; unmatched bases: 7. CDR1 is SGDLS, CDR2 YYNGEE, per germline.

The chain joins TRBV19 to TRBJ1-5; D unresolved. The CDR3 loop spans 15 amino acids. V was cut by 3 bases and J by 6 bases, with 15 bases left in between. Per germline, CDR1 LNHDA and CDR2 SQIVND (reference sequence). The CDR3 coding sequence is TGTGCCAGTAGTATTAGTGGTACGCCGAGTCAGCCCCAGCATTTT. The encoded protein is CASSISGTPSQPQHF.

This clone was detected once. V gene TRBV2 combines with J gene TRBJ1-4, with 7 bases that match TRBD1. The CDR3 spans 14 residues. The trim removed 6 bases at V and 5 bases at J, leaving 6 bases unmatched. Germline V lookup: CDR1 SNHLY, CDR2 FYNNEI. The CDR3 reads CASRADRENEKLFF. For the CDR3, the DNA is TGTGCCAGCAGGGCCGACAGGGAGAATGAAAAACTGTTTTTT.

This chain joins TRBV15 and TRBJ1-2, with TRBD1 matching over 7 bases. This CDR3 has 14 residues. Germline loops: CDR1 LNHNV, CDR2 YYDKDF (reference sequence). Trimming took 4 bases from V and 0 from J; bases not matched to a gene: 2. The DNA for the CDR3 is TGTGCCACCAGCAAGGACAGGACTAACTATGGCTACACCTTC. Residues: CATSKDRTNYGYTF.

The V gene is TRBV14, the J gene TRBJ1-6; 7 positions match TRBD1. Trimming removed 4 bases from V and 0 bases from J; junction bases left unmatched: 6. Germline CDR1 SGHDN, CDR2 FVKESK. This CDR3 region has 17 residues. The CDR3 sequence: CASSPSGTDSYNSPLHF. For the CDR3, the DNA is TGTGCCAGCAGCCCCTCCGGGACAGACTCCTATAATTCACCCCTCCACTTT.

The rearrangement links TRBV5-6 to TRBJ1-3, with 8 bases matching TRBD1. The germline CDR1 and CDR2 sequences are SGHDT and YYEEEE. The V gene end was trimmed by 3 bases and the J gene end by 4 bases; junction bases not matched to a gene: 3. This CDR3 has 14 amino acids. The CDR3 protein is CASSSDRVGNTIYF. DNA for the CDR3: TGTGCCAGCAGCTCGGACAGGGTGGGAAACACCATATATTTT. Full variable domain (outside the CDR3, taken from reference TRBV5-6 and TRBJ1-3): DAGVTQSPTHLIKTRGQQVTLRCSPKSGHDTVSWYQQALGQGPQFIFQYYEEEERQRGNFPDRFSGHQFPNYSSELNVNALLLGDSALYLCASSSDRVGNTIYFGEGSWLTVV.

DNA for the CDR3: TGTGCCAGCAGCCAAGGGATTTGGTCGGACAGCGGACCGAGCTCCTATAATTCACCCCTCCACTTT. Protein: CASSQGIWSDSGPSSYNSPLHF. This chain connects TRBV14 to TRBJ1-6, with a possible D match to TRBD1 (6 bases). V lost 1 base, J lost 0 bases, and 25 bases lay in between. Germline loops: CDR1 SGHDN, CDR2 FVKESK. The CDR3 is 22 residues long.

This rearrangement joins TRBV28 to TRBJ2-1; weak D call: TRBD1 (6 bases). With 10 bases removed from V and 3 bases from J, the gap between germline ends came to 13 bases. Germline lookup yields CDR1 MDHEN and CDR2 SYDVKM. The CDR3 has 13 residues. CDR3 sequence: CATNRVYYNEQFF. CDR3 nucleotide sequence: TGTGCCACCAACAGGGTATACTACAATGAGCAGTTCTTC.

In this sample, this clone turned up once. The chain employs TRBV12-5 and TRBJ2-7; D gene unclear. The CDR3 totals 12 residues. Germline V gene sequence: CDR1 LGHNT, CDR2 FRNRAP. The V gene lost 0 bases and the J gene lost 6 bases, with 6 bases spanning the gap. In nucleotides, the CDR3 is TGTGCTAGTGGTTTGGTACCCGGCGAGCAGTACTTC. This encodes CASGLVPGEQYF.

The V call is TRBV5-8, the J call TRBJ2-7, with TRBD1 matching over 8 bases. CDR3 length: 14 amino acids. Germline CDR1 is SGHTS and CDR2 is YDEGEE. Trimming took 4 bases from V and 2 from J; bases not matched to a gene: 5. As DNA, the CDR3 is TGTGCCAGCAGCATGGGACAGGCCACCTACGAGCAGTACTTC. Its protein is CASSMGQATYEQYF.